This T cell receptor beta chain was obtained from a study of T-cell memory formation after mild COVID-19. General study results and limits: Confirmation of SARS-CoV-2 specificity was lacking for second-wave clones peaking day 37. Shrinking CD4+ clones were chiefly CM and EM; CD8+ ones were chiefly EMRA. Detection of some responders pre-infection suggested pre-existing cross-reactive memory T cells participated.

Via MiXCR, TCRdb re-called the 5' RACE reads, giving one row per CDR3 protein. The sample has some 490,000 distinct CDR3 sequences, around a sixth seen once; the top ten hold roughly an eighth. V lost 3 bases to trimming and J lost 10 bases, with 23 bases between them. CDR1 is DFQATT and CDR2 is SNEGSKA in the germline V gene (reference sequence). The CDR3 is 15 amino acids. On this clonotype: Its cognate antigen is unknown.

The sequenced sample was PBMCs or a T cell subset sorted from them (not recorded which). This chain connects TRBV20-1 to TRBJ2-3; D might be TRBD1 (7 bases). The sequence was collected from an adult woman who had mild COVID-19 (a few samples of this study predate the infection). Cell type and time point are not known. The CDR3 region has the DNA TGCAGTGCTAGGGAATGGAGGGGGCAACCTGGGGCGCAGTATTTT. Residues: CSAREWRGQPGAQYF.